This record looks at one T cell receptor (beta chain) sequence and its context. Its antigen is still unknown. Autoimmune disease history or systemic immunosuppression led to patients being barred. The sample belongs to a study of OX40 agonist ivuxolimab in advanced cancers. Study-level background: People who had prior anti-PD-1, anti-PD-L1 or anti-CTLA-4 therapy could take part, and approximately 43% had some. General observations from the study: The antigen specificity of the peripheral T cells (those that were expanded) was not determined.

Using immunoSEQ multiplex PCR, the repertoire was profiled, and TCRdb retains in-frame clones only, with some absent. Altogether about 62,000 clones are present, about 91% being singletons, with the ten largest covering 13%. In germline, CDR1 is SNHLY, CDR2 FYNNEI. V lost 3 bases and J lost 7, with 13 bases in between. This CDR3 comprises 14 residues. The TCR was taken from an adult with an advanced solid tumor such as melanoma, head and neck, liver or kidney cancer. Sequenced here: CD4+ or CD8+ T cells sorted from blood, sampled in a trial of the OX40 agonist ivuxolimab. This chain connects TRBV2 to TRBJ2-1; D is perhaps TRBD2 (6 bases). CDR3 residues: CASSDSLAWNEQFF. CDR3 coding DNA: TGTGCCAGCAGTGATTCCCTAGCGTGGAATGAGCAGTTCTTC.